The 23 T cell receptor beta chains in this list originate from one sample, sequenced in a study of T cell responses to AZD1222 COVID-19 vaccine. TCRdb's copy holds only in-frame clones and misses some; the assay was immunoSEQ multiplex PCR. The sample has around 180,000 clones; 87% are singletons. The sequences come from peripheral blood, collected on day 0 of MenACWY control vaccination. The source is an adult in good health.

The chain combines TRBV9 with TRBJ1-1; no definite D call. The CDR3 contains 14 residues. V was pared by 0 bases and J by 1 base, with 7 bases between. Germline CDR1 SGDLS, CDR2 YYNGEE. The chain's CDR3 is CASSVGYGNTEAFF. The CDR3 bases are TGTGCCAGCAGCGTAGGGTATGGGAACACTGAAGCTTTCTTT. The full variable domain, rest sourced from reference TRBV9 and TRBJ1-1, is DSGVTQTPKHLITATGQRVTLRCSPRSGDLSVYWYQQSLDQGLQFLIQYYNGEERAKGNILERFSAQQFPDLHSELNLSSLELGDSALYFCASSVGYGNTEAFFGQGTRLTVV.

This clone has more than one count but fewer than ten. CDR3 residues: CATSDLTTYYGYTF. DNA for the CDR3: TGTGCCACCAGTGATTTGACCACATACTATGGCTACACCTTC. V and J are TRBV24-1 and TRBJ1-2; D is unresolved. Germline V gene sequence: CDR1 KGHDR, CDR2 SFDVKD. The CDR3 totals 14 residues. V gave up 0 bases and J gave up 3 bases, with 7 bases separating them.

This chain links TRBV6-8 with TRBJ1-6; unclear D gene. Trimming took off 5 bases at V and 12 bases at J, with 8 bases between the two ends. The length of the CDR3 is 11 residues. Germline lookup yields CDR1 MNHGY and CDR2 SAAAGT. As DNA, the CDR3 is TGTGCCAGCAGTCCGCGGGAACCCCTCCACTTT. Amino acids: CASSPREPLHF.

The chain uses TRBV7-2 and TRBJ1-1; 7 bases fit TRBD1. Germline CDR1 SGHTA, CDR2 FQGNSA. The CDR3 length is 13 residues. J gave up 4 bases and V 2 bases, and 1 base lay outside the gene matches. CDR3 DNA sequence: TGTGCCAGCAGCTTAAGGGGGCGCACTGAAGCTTTCTTT. The encoded protein is CASSLRGRTEAFF.

V is TRBV9 and J is TRBJ2-1, with 12 bases aligning to TRBD2. The CDR3 is made up of 16 amino acids. Germline-derived CDR1 and CDR2 are SGDLS and YYNGEE. The V gene end was trimmed by 3 bases and the J gene end by 5 bases; junction bases not matched to a gene: 6. The CDR3, as DNA: TGTGCCAGCAGCGCGCGTCCTAGCGGGGGGGACAATGAGCAGTTCTTC. It yields the protein CASSARPSGGDNEQFF.

The rearrangement uses TRBV28 and TRBJ1-1; unclear D gene. The germline V and J ends were trimmed by 3 bases and 10 bases, with 12 bases remaining between them. CDR1 MDHEN and CDR2 SYDVKM come from the germline V gene. This CDR3 is 12 amino acids long. CDR3 protein: CASSFVRGVAFF. CDR3 coding DNA: TGTGCCAGCAGTTTCGTGAGAGGCGTAGCTTTCTTT. The variable domain in full, completed from reference TRBV28 and TRBJ1-1, reads DVKVTQSSRYLVKRTGEKVFLECVQDMDHENMFWYRQDPGLGLRLIYFSYDVKMKEKGDIPEGYSVSREKKERFSLILESASTNQTSMYLCASSFVRGVAFFGQGTRLTVV.

V is TRBV18 and J is TRBJ2-7; D perhaps matches TRBD1 (6 bases). Germline loops: CDR1 KGHSH, CDR2 LQKENI. Trimming cost V 6 bases and J 0 bases, with 15 bases left between them. The length of the CDR3 is 15 residues. In DNA, the CDR3 is TGTGCCAGCTCCCCAGGGGCAGCGAGCTCCTACGAGCAGTACTTC. Amino acids: CASSPGAASSYEQYF.

The chain combines TRBV30 with TRBJ1-3; no definite D call. The CDR3 length is 12 residues. Germline-derived CDR1 and CDR2 are GTSNPN and SVGIG (reference sequence). Trimming removed 2 bases from V and 7 bases from J, with 9 bases in between. CDR3 loop: CAWSTTVNTIYF. In DNA, the CDR3 is TGTGCCTGGAGTACTACCGTGAACACCATATATTTT.

The V gene is TRBV11-2, the J gene TRBJ2-7, with TRBD2 identical over 13 bases. The V gene's germline CDR1 is SGHAT and CDR2 FQNNGV. V was pared by 2 bases and J by 4 bases, with 2 bases of the junction left unmatched. This CDR3 has 15 residues. The CDR3 is CASSLMGLAGYEQYF. The CDR3 bases are TGTGCCAGCAGCTTAATGGGACTAGCGGGGTACGAGCAGTACTTC.

This sequence joins TRBV28 and TRBJ1-6; a weak D match, TRBD1 (5 bases). Germline loops: CDR1 MDHEN, CDR2 SYDVKM. This CDR3 comprises 15 residues. V was trimmed by 2 bases and J by 7 bases, leaving 12 bases between them. This CDR3 is CASSLGGEGNSPLHF. Written as DNA, the CDR3 is TGTGCCAGCAGTTTAGGGGGAGAGGGAAATTCACCCCTCCACTTT.

DNA for the CDR3: TGTGCCAGCACCGAATCTGGAACCGGCGTATACGAAAAACTGTTTTTT. It codes for CASTESGTGVYEKLFF. This rearrangement joins TRBV5-6 to TRBJ1-4; no reliable D call. The CDR3 is 16 residues long. In germline, CDR1 is SGHDT, CDR2 YYEEEE. V was pared by 6 bases and J by 8 bases, with 23 bases between.

This rearrangement joins TRBV7-9 to TRBJ2-5; no firm D call. The germline gives CDR1 SEHNR, CDR2 FQNEAQ (reference sequence). V gave up 3 bases and J gave up 0 bases, with 17 bases separating them. The CDR3 loop spans 17 amino acids. The CDR3 DNA is TGTGCCAGCAGCTTTCGCGAGGCATTGACAAACCAAGAGACCCAGTACTTC. It encodes CASSFREALTNQETQYF.

The chain recombines TRBV9 with TRBJ2-3; D gene unclear. The germline gives CDR1 SGDLS, CDR2 YYNGEE. The CDR3 is 16 residues long. V was trimmed by 4 bases and J by 2 bases, leaving 17 bases between them. CDR3 bases: TGTGCCAGCAGCTTGAGATCGGCCCGTTACACAGATACGCAGTATTTT. Its translation: CASSLRSARYTDTQYF.

As DNA, the CDR3 is TGTGCCAGCGAAGGGGAATTACCTGGAAACACCATATATTTT. Its translation is CASEGELPGNTIYF. The chain carries TRBV6-6 and TRBJ1-3, with D possibly matching TRBD1 (5 bases). Trimming pared 8 bases from V and 2 bases from J, leaving 13 bases between. Germline CDR1 reads MNHNY; CDR2 reads SVGAGI (reference sequence). This CDR3 region has 14 residues.

This clone was counted a few times. The genes are TRBV27 and TRBJ2-3, with D possibly being TRBD2 (5 bases). CDR1 is MNHEY, CDR2 SMNVEV, per germline (reference sequence). The CDR3 contains 13 residues. With 4 bases removed from V and 5 bases from J, the gap between germline ends came to 10 bases. In DNA, the CDR3 is TGTGCCAGCAGTTGGAGGAGTATAGATACGCAGTATTTT. It is translated as CASSWRSIDTQYF.

The gene calls are TRBV4-1 and TRBJ2-7; tentative D call: TRBD1 (5 bases). CDR3 length: 17 amino acids. V lost 4 bases and J 2 bases, leaving 21 bases between the germline ends. From germline, CDR1 is MGHRA and CDR2 YSYEKL. In nucleotides, the CDR3 is TGCGCCAGCAGCCCCATCAGGATGCGTCAGGGAACCTACGAGCAGTACTTC. Residues: CASSPIRMRQGTYEQYF.

This chain uses TRBV7-9 with TRBJ1-6; no definite D call. Germline V lookup: CDR1 SEHNR, CDR2 FQNEAQ (reference sequence). The CDR3 is 16 residues long. The V gene lost 4 bases and the J gene lost 5 bases, with 15 bases spanning the gap. CDR3 nucleotides: TGTGCCAGCAGCTCATCACGTCAGACCAATAATTCACCCCTCCACTTT. Encoded protein: CASSSSRQTNNSPLHF.

The chain joins TRBV30 to TRBJ2-7, with D perhaps TRBD2 (5 bases). Trimming removed 1 base from V and 3 bases from J, with 13 bases in between. The CDR3 extends over 14 amino acids. Germline V gene lookup returns CDR1 GTSNPN and CDR2 SVGIG (reference sequence). The chain's CDR3 is CAWSANPRGYEQYF. The CDR3 coding sequence is TGTGCCTGGAGTGCGAACCCTCGGGGCTACGAGCAGTACTTC.

V gene TRBV7-3 combines with J gene TRBJ2-3, with D possibly matching TRBD1 (6 bases). Germline V gene lookup returns CDR1 SGHTA and CDR2 FQGTGA. There are 13 residues in the CDR3. With 3 bases removed from V and 3 bases from J, the gap between germline ends came to 7 bases. CDR3 in amino acids: CASSLTGTDTQYF. The DNA for the CDR3 is TGTGCCAGCAGCTTGACAGGTACAGATACGCAGTATTTT.

CDR3 residues: CASSIVDSYSGNTIYF. The CDR3 DNA is TGTGCCAGTAGTATCGTAGACAGCTACTCTGGAAACACCATATATTTT. The chain joins TRBV19 to TRBJ1-3; D might be TRBD1 (5 bases). Germline V gene data show CDR1 as LNHDA and CDR2 as SQIVND (reference sequence). The CDR3 sequence is 16 residues long. Trimming left V 3 bases short and J 0 bases short, with 12 bases between.

The J gene is TRBJ1-1, the V gene TRBV19; no reliable D call. This CDR3 contains 13 residues. V lost 5 bases and J 11 bases, leaving 18 bases between the germline ends. CDR1 and CDR2 from the germline V gene are LNHDA and SQIVND (reference sequence). CDR3 nucleotide sequence: TGTGCCAGTAGTTCCCGCGGTCTGGATGGCGCTTTCTTT. Translating gives CASSSRGLDGAFF.

The chain links TRBV4-2 to TRBJ2-5; D is uncertain. V lost 1 base, J lost 5 bases, and 17 bases lay in between. The CDR3 loop spans 16 amino acids. The V gene's germline CDR1 is LGHNA and CDR2 YNFKEQ. The CDR3 DNA sequence: TGTGCCAGCAGCCAAGGTGGGCGGAAAGGGCTGGAGACCCAGTACTTC. Translating gives CASSQGGRKGLETQYF.

The chain uses TRBV4-2 and TRBJ2-3, with 12 bases lining up with TRBD2. This CDR3 contains 18 residues. The V gene's germline CDR1 is LGHNA and CDR2 YNFKEQ. The V and J ends lost 0 bases and 1 base, in that order; junction bases with no gene match: 5. Written as DNA, the CDR3 is TGTGCCAGCAGCCAAGATATTCCTAGCGGGGGGGGCACAGATACGCAGTATTTT. Protein: CASSQDIPSGGGTDTQYF.